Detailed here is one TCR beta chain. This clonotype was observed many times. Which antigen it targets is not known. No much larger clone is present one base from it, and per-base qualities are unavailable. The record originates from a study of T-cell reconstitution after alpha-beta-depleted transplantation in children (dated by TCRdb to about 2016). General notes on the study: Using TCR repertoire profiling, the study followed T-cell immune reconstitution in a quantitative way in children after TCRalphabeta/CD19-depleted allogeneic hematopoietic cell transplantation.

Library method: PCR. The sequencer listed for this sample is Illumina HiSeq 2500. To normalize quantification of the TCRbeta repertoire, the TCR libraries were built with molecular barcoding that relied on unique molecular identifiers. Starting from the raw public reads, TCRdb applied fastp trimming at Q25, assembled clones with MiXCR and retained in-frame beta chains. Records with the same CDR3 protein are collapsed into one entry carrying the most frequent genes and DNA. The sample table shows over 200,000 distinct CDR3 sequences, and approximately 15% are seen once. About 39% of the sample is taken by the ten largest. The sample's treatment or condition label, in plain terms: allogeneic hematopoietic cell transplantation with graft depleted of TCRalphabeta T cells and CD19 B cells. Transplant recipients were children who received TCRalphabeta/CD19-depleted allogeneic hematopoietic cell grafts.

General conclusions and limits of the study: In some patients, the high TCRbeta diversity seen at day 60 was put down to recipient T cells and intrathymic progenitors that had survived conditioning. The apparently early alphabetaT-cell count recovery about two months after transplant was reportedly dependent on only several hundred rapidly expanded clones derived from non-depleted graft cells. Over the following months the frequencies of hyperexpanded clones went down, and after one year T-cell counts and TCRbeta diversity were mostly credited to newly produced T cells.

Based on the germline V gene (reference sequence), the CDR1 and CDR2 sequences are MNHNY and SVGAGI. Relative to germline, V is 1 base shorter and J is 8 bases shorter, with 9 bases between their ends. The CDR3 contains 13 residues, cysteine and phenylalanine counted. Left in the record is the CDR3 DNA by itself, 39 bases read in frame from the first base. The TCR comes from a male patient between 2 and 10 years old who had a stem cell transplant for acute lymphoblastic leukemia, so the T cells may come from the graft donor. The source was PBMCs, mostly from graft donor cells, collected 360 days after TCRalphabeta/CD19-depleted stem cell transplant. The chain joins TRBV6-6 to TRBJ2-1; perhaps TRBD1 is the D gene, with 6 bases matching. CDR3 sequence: CASSYFRGDEQFF. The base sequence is TGTGCCAGCAGTTACTTCAGGGGAGATGAGCAGTTCTTC.